Listed below are T cell receptor beta chains from one sample, sequenced in a study of blood T cell repertoires in COVID-19. The repertoire was sequenced with immunoSEQ multiplex PCR; TCRdb's copy has only in-frame clones and lacks some. Of about 270,000 clones listed, approximately 90% are singletons. Sequenced input: PBMCs or T cells enriched from blood (not recorded which). All receptors come from a man aged 35-49 years who had been exposed to COVID-19. Each CDR3 is given with its conserved first and last residue. Each record gives: D gene, J gene, clone size, V gene, CDR3 protein, CDR3 DNA. The D gene is left open where the match is weak. The size field is filled for only some rows; it gives once, few, many or a size class.

.,TRBJ2-7,.,TRBV29-1,CSVGAGTGTYEQYF,TGCAGCGTTGGGGCGGGTACCGGTACCTACGAGCAGTACTTC
.,TRBJ1-5,.,TRBV27,CASSFLRDFNQPQHF,TGTGCCAGCAGTTTCCTCAGAGACTTCAATCAGCCCCAGCATTTT
TRBD1,TRBJ1-2,once,TRBV19,CASNPTGGSIYGYTF,TGTGCCAGCAATCCCACAGGGGGCAGTATCTATGGCTACACCTTC
TRBD1,TRBJ2-7,.,TRBV18,CASSPMGQTGTYEQYF,TGTGCCAGCTCACCAATGGGACAGACGGGGACCTACGAGCAGTACTTC
.,TRBJ1-2,.,TRBV19,CASTVTRVTNYGYTF,TGTGCCAGTACCGTGACCAGGGTAACCAACTATGGCTACACCTTC
.,TRBJ1-2,.,TRBV28,CATSPRVYGYTF,TGTGCCACTTCACCCAGGGTATACGGCTACACCTTC
TRBD1,TRBJ1-5,.,TRBV28,CASSLGSNRGQPQHF,TGTGCCAGCAGTTTAGGCTCAAACAGGGGACAGCCCCAGCATTTT
.,TRBJ1-4,.,TRBV5-5,CASSLQVEEKLFF,TGTGCCAGCAGCTTGCAGGTAGAGGAAAAACTGTTTTTT
TRBD2,TRBJ2-1,.,TRBV29-1,CSVEDSGRMSYNEQFF,TGCAGCGTGGAGGACAGCGGGAGGATGTCCTACAATGAGCAGTTCTTC
TRBD1,TRBJ1-6,.,TRBV5-1,CASSSGTVYNSPLHF,TGCGCCAGCAGCTCCGGGACAGTTTATAATTCACCCCTCCACTTT
TRBD1,TRBJ2-2,.,TRBV27,CASSPGGLNTGELFF,TGTGCCAGCAGTCCAGGGGGTTTGAACACCGGGGAGCTGTTTTTT
TRBD2,TRBJ2-1,.,TRBV7-2,CASSLGFEREVFEQFF,TGTGCCAGCAGCTTGGGGTTCGAGCGGGAGGTATTTGAGCAGTTCTTC
.,TRBJ1-4,.,TRBV19,CASSAPGKTNEKLFF,TGTGCCAGTAGTGCCCCAGGGAAAACTAATGAAAAACTGTTTTTT
.,TRBJ2-7,.,TRBV3-1/TRBV3-2,CASSQDPGTEQYF,TGTGCCAGCAGCCAAGATCCGGGTACCGAGCAGTACTTC
TRBD1,TRBJ1-2,.,TRBV3-1/TRBV3-2,CASSLPGQRLFGYTF,TGTGCCAGCAGCCTTCCGGGACAGAGGTTATTTGGCTACACCTTC
TRBD1,TRBJ1-2,few,TRBV29-1,CSVGQGADYGYTF,TGCAGCGTTGGACAGGGGGCGGACTATGGCTACACCTTC
.,TRBJ1-4,.,TRBV30,CAWSLGQGQEKLFF,TGTGCCTGGAGTCTAGGGCAGGGGCAAGAAAAACTGTTTTTT
.,TRBJ2-7,.,TRBV5-4,CASSLTSSYEQYF,TGTGCCAGCAGCTTGACTAGCTCCTACGAGCAGTACTTC
.,TRBJ2-2,.,TRBV5-1,CASSLDPETGELFF,TGCGCCAGCAGCTTGGATCCAGAAACCGGGGAGCTGTTTTTT
.,TRBJ1-3,.,TRBV28,CASSFPGTTGNTIYF,TGTGCCAGCAGTTTCCCCGGGACAACTGGAAACACCATATATTTT
TRBD2,TRBJ2-7,.,TRBV14,CASSHTKGTSGRRDGGEQYF,TGTGCCAGCAGCCACACGAAGGGGACTAGCGGGAGGAGGGACGGGGGCGAGCAGTACTTC
.,TRBJ1-6,.,TRBV27,CASSLGGSSPLHF,TGTGCCAGCAGTTTAGGGGGGAGTTCACCCCTCCACTTT
.,TRBJ1-2,.,TRBV29-1,CSVEDFRAGVGYGYTF,TGCAGCGTTGAAGATTTTCGGGCCGGGGTGGGCTATGGCTACACCTTC
.,TRBJ1-1,.,TRBV5-6,CASSSEGGNTEAFF,TGTGCCAGCAGCAGCGAGGGAGGGAACACTGAAGCTTTCTTT
TRBD1,TRBJ1-5,.,TRBV30,CAWSQYPGQVGQPQHF,TGTGCCTGGAGTCAATACCCGGGACAGGTAGGGCAGCCCCAGCATTTT